Below are 18 T cell receptor beta chains sequenced from a single sample in a study of T-cell reconstitution after alpha-beta-depleted transplantation in children. Construction of the TCRbeta library involved unique molecular identifiers. MiXCR, applied by TCRdb to the PCR reads, yields one record per CDR3 protein. The profile covers fewer than 1 million distinct CDR3 sequences, with 15% to 20% appearing a single time and about 5% taken by the ten largest. Here the sequenced sample was PBMCs, mostly from graft donor cells, taken 360 days after TCRalphabeta/CD19-depleted stem cell transplant. The receptors originated from a male patient aged 5 to 17 who had a stem cell transplant for acute lymphoblastic leukemia, so the T cells may come from the graft donor.

This chain links TRBV30 with TRBJ1-3; D ambiguous. CDR3 length: 14 residues. V lost 3 bases to trimming and J lost 0 bases, with 9 bases between them. Germline V lookup: CDR1 GTSNPN, CDR2 SVGIG (reference sequence). The CDR3 region is CAWSTLSSGNTIYF. The DNA for the CDR3 is TGTGCCTGGAGCACACTTAGCTCTGGAAACACCATATATTTT.

Ten or more counts support this clonotype. The V call is TRBV28, the J call TRBJ2-3; D gene ambiguous. CDR3 length equals 14 residues. Germline loops: CDR1 MDHEN, CDR2 SYDVKM. V shed 5 bases and J shed 3 bases, with 12 bases lying between them. CDR3 protein: CASSNFRTTDTQYF. The CDR3 region has the DNA TGTGCCAGCAGTAATTTTCGAACTACAGATACGCAGTATTTT.

This clonotype was observed a few times. This chain joins TRBV27 and TRBJ2-7; the D gene could be TRBD1 or TRBD2 (6 bases each). V was shortened by 6 bases and J by 0 bases, with 21 bases between the two germline ends. CDR1 and CDR2 (germline): MNHEY, SMNVEV (reference sequence). CDR3 length: 17 residues. CDR3 coding DNA: TGTGCCAGCAGAAGGGGGGTGGGCCAGACCCCCTCCTACGAGCAGTACTTC. Its protein product is CASRRGVGQTPSYEQYF.

This sequence joins TRBV11-1 and TRBJ2-3; 14 positions agree with TRBD2. Trimming took 4 bases from V and 3 from J; bases not matched to a gene: 15. This CDR3 comprises 20 residues. Germline V lookup: CDR1 SGHAT, CDR2 FQDESV (reference sequence). The CDR3 nucleotides are TGTGCCAGCAGCTCCCGGCAGGGACTAGCGGGAGATCCCCTGACAGATACGCAGTATTTT. This gives the protein CASSSRQGLAGDPLTDTQYF.

In this sample, this clonotype turned up a few times. The V and J genes are TRBV12-3 or TRBV12-4 and TRBJ1-2; tentatively, D is TRBD1 (5 bases). The CDR3 length is 15 residues. Trimming took 5 bases from V and 10 from J, leaving 23 bases between them. The CDR3 loop is CASSPRGLDGWAYTF. CDR3 sequence (DNA): TGTGCCAGCAGTCCCCGGGGGTTAGATGGTTGGGCCTACACCTTC.

The chain couples TRBV7-6 to TRBJ2-3; D is ambiguous. The V end lost 1 base, the J end lost 0 bases, and 11 bases lay between the germline ends. Germline V gene sequence: CDR1 SGHVS, CDR2 FNYEAQ. CDR3 length: 16 amino acids. CDR3 amino acids: CASSLGHAVSTDTQYF. As DNA, the CDR3 is TGTGCCAGCAGCTTAGGGCATGCTGTCAGCACAGATACGCAGTATTTT.

This clonotype was counted ten times or more. The V and J genes are TRBV5-5 and TRBJ2-1; tentative D call: TRBD2 (7 bases). The V and J ends lost 3 bases and 7 bases respectively, with 14 bases between them. The CDR3 sequence is 14 residues long. CDR1 and CDR2 (germline): SGHKS, YYEKEE (reference sequence). The CDR3 is CASSSRKGGNEQFF. CDR3 sequence (DNA): TGTGCCAGCAGCTCCAGGAAGGGGGGGAATGAGCAGTTCTTC.

This clonotype was seen more than once but under ten times. The chain carries TRBV4-1 and TRBJ2-1; 11 positions agree with TRBD2. Looked up from germline, CDR1 is MGHRA and CDR2 is YSYEKL. V gave up 3 bases and J gave up 9 bases; unmatched junction bases: 10. This CDR3 spans 16 amino acids. DNA of the CDR3: TGCGCCAGCAGCCAGAGCCCAGCTAGCGGGAGGAGTGAGCAGTTCTTC. Protein sequence: CASSQSPASGRSEQFF.

The gene calls are TRBV11-2 and TRBJ2-7, with unresolved D. CDR1 SGHAT and CDR2 FQNNGV come from the germline V gene. The CDR3 has 17 amino acids. V dropped 2 bases and J dropped 0 bases, with 17 bases sitting between them. This chain's CDR3 is CASSLIARFRSSYEQYF. The DNA for the CDR3 is TGTGCCAGCAGCTTAATCGCACGCTTCCGCTCCTCCTACGAGCAGTACTTC.

To note about this clonotype: One end of the junction does not line up with germline, which may come from a read error. The rearrangement joins TRBV30 to TRBJ1-6, with 8 positions matching TRBD1. Per germline, CDR1 GTSNPN and CDR2 SVGIG (reference sequence). This CDR3 has 14 amino acids. CDR3 nucleotides: TGTGCCTGGAGTGGTGGACAGGGAAATTCATCCCTCCACTTT. Protein product: CAWSGGQGNSSLHF.

The chain has TRBV7-3 and TRBJ2-7; TRBD2 matches at 7 bases. V was clipped by 4 bases and J by 2 bases; unmatched bases: 8. Germline V gene data show CDR1 as SGHTA and CDR2 as FQGTGA. This CDR3 has 15 residues. CDR3 in DNA: TGTGCCAGCAGCTCCTCCGGGACTAACCCCTACGAGCAGTACTTC. It codes for CASSSSGTNPYEQYF.

This rearrangement joins TRBV7-8 to TRBJ2-1, with TRBD2 identical over 11 bases. CDR1 and CDR2 (germline): SGHVS, FQNEAQ. The CDR3 is 16 amino acids. V lost 1 base and J lost 4; bases outside the gene matches: 3. DNA of the CDR3: TGTGCCAGCAGCTTAGATCTAGCGGGAGGTTACAATGAGCAGTTCTTC. It specifies CASSLDLAGGYNEQFF.

This clonotype has ten or more counts. The V and J genes are TRBV5-1 and TRBJ2-6; TRBD1 matches at 10 bases. Trimming cost V 3 bases and J 2 bases; bases outside gene matches: 8. Germline V gives CDR1 SGHRS, CDR2 YFSETQ. The CDR3 contains 18 residues. CDR3 sequence reads: CASSWQGQGRTGANVLTF. The CDR3 nucleotides read TGCGCCAGCAGCTGGCAGGGACAGGGGCGAACTGGGGCCAACGTCCTGACTTTC.

The rearrangement links TRBV3-1 to TRBJ2-1, with D maybe TRBD2 (6 bases). Germline loops: CDR1 LGHDT, CDR2 YNNKEL (reference sequence). Trimming removed 2 bases from V and 7 bases from J, with 12 bases in between. This CDR3 is built from 14 residues. This CDR3 reads CASSQHGGRNEQFF. The DNA for the CDR3 is TGTGCCAGCAGCCAACACGGAGGGCGGAATGAGCAGTTCTTC.

The CDR3 coding sequence is TGCGCCAGCAGCCCACCGGACAGGGGGCGCACTGGGGAGACCCAGTACTTC. This codes for CASSPPDRGRTGETQYF. The J gene is TRBJ2-5, the V gene TRBV5-1, with 11 bases fitting TRBD1. Germline V gives CDR1 SGHRS, CDR2 YFSETQ. J lost 5 bases, V lost 4 bases, and 13 bases had no gene match. This CDR3 is 17 amino acids long.

The table lists this clonotype with a few counts. The chain combines TRBV25-1 with TRBJ1-4; D is perhaps TRBD1 (6 bases). Germline V gives CDR1 MGHDK, CDR2 SYGVNS. The CDR3 totals 15 residues. The ends were cut back, 3 bases at V and 5 bases at J, with 13 bases in the middle. CDR3 sequence (DNA): TGTGCCAGCAGTGATTTGGGCAGGGGAAATGAAAAACTGTTTTTT. It codes for CASSDLGRGNEKLFF.

This clonotype was observed many times. The genes are TRBV25-1 and TRBJ2-6; possible D gene TRBD1, 5 bases. This CDR3 comprises 14 residues. V was trimmed by 4 bases and J by 2 bases, leaving 6 bases between them. Germline V CDR1 and CDR2: MGHDK, SYGVNS. The CDR3 spells CASSAQAGANVLTF. The CDR3 region has the DNA TGTGCCAGCAGTGCACAGGCTGGGGCCAACGTCCTGACTTTC. The full variable domain, rest sourced from reference TRBV25-1 and TRBJ2-6, is EADIYQTPRYLVIGTGKKITLECSQTMGHDKMYWYQQDPGMELHLIHYSYGVNSTEKGDLSSESTVSRIRTEHFPLTLESARPSHTSQYLCASSAQAGANVLTFGAGSRLTVL.

This clonotype was seen many times. The chain recombines TRBV18 with TRBJ2-1, with TRBD2 identical over 9 bases. This CDR3 has 16 amino acids. V trimming: 8 bases; J trimming: 2 bases; junction bases outside the gene matches: 10. Germline lookup yields CDR1 KGHSH and CDR2 LQKENI. The DNA for the CDR3 is TGTGCCAGCGCGGTCTTAGCGGGAGTTCCCTACAATGAGCAGTTCTTC. Its translation is CASAVLAGVPYNEQFF.